These T cell receptor beta chains were read from a single sample in a study of blood T cell repertoires in COVID-19. Clones were read by immunoSEQ multiplex PCR, and TCRdb kept only the in-frame ones, dropping some. The sample has some 290,000 clones, 85% to 90% seen once. The sequenced material came from peripheral blood. The source is a woman in her 30s with COVID-19, enrolled during active disease. The CDR3 runs from the conserved cysteine through the conserved F or W. A D gene is named only where the DNA matches it firmly. Size is omitted from some rows. Given values are once, few, many or a class for expanded clones.

CDR3: CASSDSAWANQPQHF; DNA: TGTGCCAGCAGTGATTCTGCCTGGGCCAATCAGCCCCAGCATTTT; D: NA; length: 15; J: TRBJ1-5; V: TRBV25-1; size: NA
CDR3: CASSVARTAPTNEKLFF; DNA: TGTGCCAGCAGCGTAGCCCGGACAGCTCCAACTAATGAAAAACTGTTTTTT; D: NA; length: 17; J: TRBJ1-4; V: TRBV9; size: NA
CDR3: CASSVGDGFYGYTF; DNA: TGTGCCAGCAGTGTCGGAGACGGCTTCTATGGCTACACCTTC; D: NA; length: 14; J: TRBJ1-2; V: TRBV2; size: NA
CDR3: CASSISGNEQYF; DNA: TGCGCCAGCAGTATCTCAGGGAACGAGCAGTACTTC; D: NA; length: 12; J: TRBJ2-7; V: TRBV10-2; size: NA
CDR3: CASNAAGGAYEQYF; DNA: TGTGCCAGTAATGCAGCGGGGGGCGCCTACGAGCAGTACTTC; D: TRBD2; length: 14; J: TRBJ2-7; V: TRBV19; size: once
CDR3: CASSYSGHPPDEQYF; DNA: TGTGCCAGCAGTTACAGTGGGCACCCGCCGGACGAGCAGTACTTC; D: NA; length: 15; J: TRBJ2-7; V: TRBV6-6; size: NA
CDR3: CASSFGQGQETQYF; DNA: TGCGCCAGCAGCTTTGGACAGGGTCAAGAGACCCAGTACTTC; D: TRBD1; length: 14; J: TRBJ2-5; V: TRBV5-1; size: NA
CDR3: CASSMAAGGYEQYF; DNA: TGTGCCAGCAGCATGGCGGCGGGTGGGTACGAGCAGTACTTC; D: NA; length: 14; J: TRBJ2-7; V: TRBV9; size: NA
CDR3: CASSKERIMRDEETQYF; DNA: TGTGCCAGCAGCAAAGAGCGGATCATGCGGGATGAAGAGACCCAGTACTTC; D: NA; length: 17; J: TRBJ2-5; V: TRBV21-1; size: NA
CDR3: CASSLDRGHRELFF; DNA: TGTGCCAGCAGCCTGGACAGGGGGCACCGGGAGCTGTTTTTT; D: TRBD1; length: 14; J: TRBJ2-2; V: TRBV7-2; size: NA
CDR3: CASSYFDPAAGEAFF; DNA: TGTGCCAGCAGTTATTTCGACCCCGCCGCGGGGGAAGCTTTCTTT; D: NA; length: 15; J: TRBJ1-1; V: TRBV7-9; size: NA
CDR3: CASSQPREADTQYF; DNA: TGCGCCAGCAGCCAACCCCGTGAGGCAGATACGCAGTATTTT; D: NA; length: 14; J: TRBJ2-3; V: TRBV4-1; size: NA
CDR3: CASSPRGLVWTDTQYF; DNA: TGTGCCAGCAGCCCCAGGGGGCTAGTTTGGACAGATACGCAGTATTTT; D: TRBD1; length: 16; J: TRBJ2-3; V: TRBV3-1/TRBV3-2; size: NA
CDR3: CASSLVSGSEDTEAFF; DNA: TGTGCCAGCAGCTTAGTATCCGGGTCTGAAGACACTGAAGCTTTCTTT; D: NA; length: 16; J: TRBJ1-1; V: TRBV7-2; size: once